The 3 T cell receptor beta chains reported below all come from one sample, sequenced in a study of vaccination and CD4 T cells after COVID-19. Documented treatment: roughly 11-day PBMC culture with coronavirus spike peptide pools or control peptides (ViraFEST assay). The Oncomine TCR Beta short-read assay sequenced DNA from cultured CD4+ T cells. TCRdb ran MiXCR on the PCR reads and lists one entry per CDR3 protein. The sample lists roughly 7,900 distinct CDR3 sequences, under 25% occurring once. No antigen is known for these receptors. The sequenced sample consisted of cultured CD4+ T cells from blood. The receptors were sampled from a human donor with COVID-19.

CDR3 sequence reads: CASSPSRVGNIQYF. The CDR3 DNA is TGTGCCAGCAGCCCCAGTAGGGTCGGAAACATTCAGTACTTC. The rearrangement uses TRBV11-3 and TRBJ2-4; no reliable D call. The V gene's germline CDR1 is SGHNT and CDR2 YENEEA. The V and J ends lost 5 bases and 6 bases respectively, with 14 bases between them. The CDR3 is 14 amino acids.

V and J are TRBV4-1 and TRBJ2-5; 7 bases agree with TRBD1. Germline lookup yields CDR1 MGHRA and CDR2 YSYEKL. V shed 4 bases and J 8 bases; nucleotides not matched to a gene: 10. There are 14 residues in the CDR3. The CDR3 nucleotides read TGCGCCAGCAGCCCTCGGGACAGCCCAGACACCCAGTACTTC. Encoded protein: CASSPRDSPDTQYF.

This clonotype was observed a handful of times. The V gene is TRBV2, the J gene TRBJ1-6; no clear D. Deletions cut 0 bases from V and 7 bases from J, with 19 bases between. CDR3 length equals 18 residues. The germline V gene has CDR1 SNHLY and CDR2 FYNNEI. Written as DNA, the CDR3 is TGTGCCAGCAGTGAAGCGCTTCGGAACGACTTCTGGAATTCACCCCTCCACTTT. Amino acids: CASSEALRNDFWNSPLHF.